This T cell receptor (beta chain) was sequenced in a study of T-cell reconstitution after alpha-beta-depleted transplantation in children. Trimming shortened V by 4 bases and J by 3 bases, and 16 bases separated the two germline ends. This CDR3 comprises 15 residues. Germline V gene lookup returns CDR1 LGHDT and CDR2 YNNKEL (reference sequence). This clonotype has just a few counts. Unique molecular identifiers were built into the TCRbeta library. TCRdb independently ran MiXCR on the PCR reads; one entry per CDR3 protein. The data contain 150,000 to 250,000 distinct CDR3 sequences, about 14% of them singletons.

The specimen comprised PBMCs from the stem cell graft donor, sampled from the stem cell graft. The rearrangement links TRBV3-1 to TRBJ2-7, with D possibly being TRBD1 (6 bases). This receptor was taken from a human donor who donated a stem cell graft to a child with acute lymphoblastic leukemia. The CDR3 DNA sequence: TGTGCCAGCAGCCCCAATTGGGGACAAAGCTACGAGCAGTACTTC. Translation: CASSPNWGQSYEQYF.